The 10 T cell receptor gamma chains reported below all come from one sample, sequenced in a study of gamma delta lymphoproliferative disorders and STAT genes. TCRdb re-called the multiplex PCR reads through CATT. This table has more than 2,000 gamma-chain clones, almost 10% appearing once. The receptor sequences were amplified from genomic DNA of peripheral blood mononuclear cells. The sample was blood. Receptor source: a human donor with gamma-delta T-cell large granular lymphocyte leukemia.

CDR3 DNA sequence: TGTGCCACCTGGGACACCCCGAATTATTATAAGAAACTCTTT. Translated: CATWDTPNYYKKLF. This chain joins TRGV5 and TRGJ1 or TRGJ2. TCRdb does not report a J gene; here it was assigned by matching the DNA to germline references. The CDR3 runs to 14 residues. Germline loops: CDR1 VINAFY, CDR2 YDVSNSKD. With 2 bases clipped from V and 0 bases from J, the junction kept 4 bases outside the gene matches.

This clone has just a few counts. The J gene went uncalled, whereas the V gene is TRGV4. Germline values: CDR1 EGSTGY, CDR2 YDSYTSSV. This CDR3 is 13 amino acids long. The CDR3 region has the DNA TGTGCCACCTGGGATCCCAACCCTCCCCGGTTAGTCTTT. Protein: CATWDPNPPRLVF.

This clone occurred a few times. This chain joins TRGV2 and TRGJ1 or TRGJ2. TCRdb gives no J gene; it was assigned here by matching the DNA to germline. The CDR3 loop spans 15 amino acids. In germline, CDR1 is EGSNGY, CDR2 YDSYNSKV. Trimming removed 3 bases from V and 2 bases from J; junction bases left unmatched: 10. Written as DNA, the CDR3 is TGTGCCACCTGGGACTCCGCCAGCCATTATTATAAGAAACTCTTT. Residues: CATWDSASHYYKKLF.

Within the sample, this clone is medium-sized. This chain connects TRGV2 to TRGJ1 or TRGJ2. No J gene was available from TCRdb, and it was assigned here by a germline match of the DNA. J lost 0 bases, V lost 0 bases, and 5 bases had no gene match. The CDR3 is 15 amino acids. Germline V lookup: CDR1 EGSNGY, CDR2 YDSYNSKV. CDR3 protein: CATWDGPLNYYKKLF. The CDR3 coding sequence is TGTGCCACCTGGGACGGGCCCCTGAATTATTATAAGAAACTCTTT.

This clone rates as medium-sized. V gene TRGV4 combines with J gene TRGJ1 or TRGJ2. As TCRdb names no J gene, one was assigned here on the basis of a DNA match to germline. The CDR3 contains 17 residues. The germline gives CDR1 EGSTGY, CDR2 YDSYTSSV. Unmatched junction bases numbered 26, after V lost 3 bases and J lost 12 bases. The CDR3 loop is CATWDLGSTGAPCGKLF. CDR3 in DNA: TGTGCCACCTGGGATCTTGGATCGACAGGTGCCCCGTGTGGGAAACTCTTT.

This clone was observed a handful of times. V is TRGV5 and J is TRGJ1 or TRGJ2. TCRdb records no J gene; here it was assigned by comparing the DNA to germline. The CDR3 is 11 amino acids. Losses at the gene ends were 0 bases for V and 9 bases for J; bases not matched to a gene: 2. Looked up from germline, CDR1 is VINAFY and CDR2 is YDVSNSKD. The CDR3 DNA is TGTGCCACCTGGGACAGGCCTAAGAAACTCTTT. Protein product: CATWDRPKKLF.

The table lists this clone with a few counts. The CDR3 region is CATWQDKKLF. CDR3 nucleotide sequence: TGTGCCACCTGGCAGGATAAGAAACTCTTT. The chain combines TRGV4 with TRGJ1 or TRGJ2. TCRdb leaves out the J gene; it was filled in here by matching the DNA to germline. The CDR3 loop spans 10 amino acids. Germline V gene lookup returns CDR1 EGSTGY and CDR2 YDSYTSSV. Germline trimming cut 6 bases from V and 8 bases from J; bases unmatched to any gene: 4.

This clone has more than one count but fewer than ten. CDR3 sequence reads: CATWDLTEKLF. For the CDR3, the DNA is TGTGCCACCTGGGACCTGACCGAGAAACTCTTT. This chain uses TRGV4 with TRGJ1 or TRGJ2. TCRdb does not report a J gene; here it was assigned by matching the DNA to germline references. CDR1 EGSTGY and CDR2 YDSYTSSV come from the germline V gene. The CDR3 contains 11 residues. The junction had 8 bases not matched to a gene; V was cut back by 4 bases and J by 11 bases.

This clone turned up a few times. The J gene is uncalled and the V gene is TRGV8. The length of the CDR3 is 12 residues. CDR1 and CDR2 (germline): VENAVY, YDSYNSRV. CDR3 loop: CATWAPPQQSLF. As DNA, the CDR3 is TGTGCCACCTGGGCCCCCCCCCAGCAGAGTCTCTTT.

This clone is deemed medium-sized (0.01 to 0.1%). The chain is built from TRGV2 and TRGJ1 or TRGJ2. No J gene was available from TCRdb, and it was assigned here by a germline match of the DNA. Losses at the gene ends were 0 bases for V and 8 bases for J; bases not matched to a gene: 7. In germline, CDR1 is EGSNGY, CDR2 YDSYNSKV. The CDR3 spans 13 residues. CDR3 DNA sequence: TGTGCCACCTGGGACGGGCTTAGGGATAAGAAACTCTTT. Residues: CATWDGLRDKKLF.